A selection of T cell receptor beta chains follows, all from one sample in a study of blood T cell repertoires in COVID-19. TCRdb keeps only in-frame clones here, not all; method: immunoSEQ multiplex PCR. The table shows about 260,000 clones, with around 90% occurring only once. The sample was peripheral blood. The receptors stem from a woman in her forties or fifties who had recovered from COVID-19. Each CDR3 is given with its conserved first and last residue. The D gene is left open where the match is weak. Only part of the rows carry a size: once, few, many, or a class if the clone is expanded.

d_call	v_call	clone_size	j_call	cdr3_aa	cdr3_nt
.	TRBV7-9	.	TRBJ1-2	CASNQAGLYGYTF	TGTGCCAGCAATCAAGCAGGGCTCTATGGCTACACCTTC
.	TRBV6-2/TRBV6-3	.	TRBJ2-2	CASSKGQWRVSNTGELFF	TGTGCCAGCAGCAAGGGACAGTGGAGGGTATCGAACACCGGGGAGCTGTTTTTT
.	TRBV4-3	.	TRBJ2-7	CASSQFLAQGSYEQYF	TGCGCCAGCAGCCAATTTCTGGCGCAGGGTAGCTACGAGCAGTACTTC
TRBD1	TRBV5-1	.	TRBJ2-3	CASSLGTGADTQYF	TGCGCCAGCAGCTTAGGGACAGGGGCAGATACGCAGTATTTT
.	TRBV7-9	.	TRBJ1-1	CASSSLPREAFF	TGTGCCAGCAGCTCCTTACCCCGGGAAGCTTTCTTT
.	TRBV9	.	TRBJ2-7	CASSVGVVSYEQYF	TGTGCCAGCAGCGTAGGAGTAGTTTCCTACGAGCAGTACTTC
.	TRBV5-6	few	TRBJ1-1	CASSWASTPEAFF	TGTGCCAGCAGCTGGGCATCGACCCCTGAAGCTTTCTTT
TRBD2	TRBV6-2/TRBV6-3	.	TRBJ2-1	CASSPSGGLSYNEQFF	TGTGCCAGCAGCCCTAGCGGGGGCCTCTCCTACAATGAGCAGTTCTTC
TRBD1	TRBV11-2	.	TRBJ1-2	CASSSLGQEGHYGYTF	TGTGCCAGCAGCTCACTAGGACAGGAGGGGCACTATGGCTACACCTTC
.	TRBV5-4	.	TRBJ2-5	CASSSPSGPRRETQYF	TGTGCCAGCAGCTCCCCATCTGGCCCCCGGAGGGAGACCCAGTACTTC
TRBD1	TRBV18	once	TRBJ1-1	CASSPRDRADTEAFF	TGTGCCAGCTCACCCCGGGACAGGGCGGACACTGAAGCTTTCTTT
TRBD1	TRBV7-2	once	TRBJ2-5	CASSLAGTEETQYF	TGTGCCAGCAGCTTGGCCGGGACAGAAGAGACCCAGTACTTC
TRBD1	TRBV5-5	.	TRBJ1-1	CASSLELDRVPAFF	TGTGCCAGCAGCTTGGAACTTGACAGGGTTCCAGCTTTCTTT
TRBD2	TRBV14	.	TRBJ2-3	CASSQDQGGRGDDTQYF	TGTGCCAGCAGCCAAGATCAGGGCGGGAGGGGAGACGATACGCAGTATTTT
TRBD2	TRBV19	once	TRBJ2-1	CASSTYWAGAYNEQFF	TGTGCCAGTAGTACCTACTGGGCGGGAGCCTACAATGAGCAGTTCTTC
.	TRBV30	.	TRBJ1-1	CAWSPSRVLNTEAFF	TGTGCCTGGAGCCCCTCCAGGGTACTGAACACTGAAGCTTTCTTT
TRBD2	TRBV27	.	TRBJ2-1	CASSSGTTSGRTYNEQFF	TGTGCCAGCAGTTCCGGGACGACTAGCGGGAGAACCTACAATGAGCAGTTCTTC
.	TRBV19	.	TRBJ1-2	CASNPAGRDYGYTF	TGTGCCAGTAATCCGGCGGGACGAGACTATGGCTACACCTTC
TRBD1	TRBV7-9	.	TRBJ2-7	CASSLPKGQERSYEQYF	TGTGCCAGCAGCTTACCAAAGGGACAGGAAAGATCCTACGAGCAGTACTTC
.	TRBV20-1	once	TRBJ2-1	CSASRRAARTYNEQFF	TGCAGTGCTAGTAGGAGGGCCGCACGCACCTACAATGAGCAGTTCTTC
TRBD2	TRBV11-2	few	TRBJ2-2	CASSLTGGNTGELFF	TGTGCCAGCAGCTTAACGGGGGGGAACACCGGGGAGCTGTTTTTT
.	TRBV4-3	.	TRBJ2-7	CASSQALPGSSYEQYF	TGCGCCAGCAGCCAAGCGCTTCCTGGTAGCTCCTACGAGCAGTACTTC
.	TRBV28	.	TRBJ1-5	CASTLGGSNQPQHF	TGTGCCAGCACCCTAGGTGGAAGCAATCAGCCCCAGCATTTT
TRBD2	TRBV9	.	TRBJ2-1	CASSPPGRLAGYNEQFF	TGTGCCAGCAGCCCACCCGGTAGACTAGCGGGCTACAATGAGCAGTTCTTC
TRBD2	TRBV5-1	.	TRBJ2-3	CASSLAKSGRASTDTQYF	TGCGCCAGCAGCTTGGCCAAAAGCGGGAGGGCTAGCACAGATACGCAGTATTTT
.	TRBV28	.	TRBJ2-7	CASSTPSFRLTYEQYF	TGTGCCAGCAGTACCCCAAGTTTCAGACTCACCTACGAGCAGTACTTC
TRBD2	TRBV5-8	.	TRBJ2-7	CASSFGLAGPLGQYF	TGTGCCAGCAGCTTTGGCCTAGCGGGACCTCTTGGGCAGTACTTC
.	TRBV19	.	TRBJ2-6	CASSPRGAGANVLTF	TGTGCCAGTAGCCCCAGGGGTGCTGGGGCCAACGTCCTGACTTTC
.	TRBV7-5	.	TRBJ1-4	CARSLEQGLVSSTNEKLFF	TGTGCCAGAAGCCTAGAACAGGGTTTGGTATCCTCAACTAATGAAAAACTGTTTTTT
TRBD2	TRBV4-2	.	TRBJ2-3	CASSHGLAGGPGTDTQYF	TGTGCCAGCAGCCACGGACTAGCGGGGGGGCCTGGCACAGATACGCAGTATTTT
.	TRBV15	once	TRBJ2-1	CATSGPRGSGSYNEQFF	TGTGCCACCAGCGGGCCACGAGGTAGCGGCTCCTACAATGAGCAGTTCTTC
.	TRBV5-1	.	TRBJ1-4	CASSLKGQSRDEKLFF	TGCGCCAGCAGCCTAAAAGGACAGAGTAGGGATGAAAAACTGTTTTTT
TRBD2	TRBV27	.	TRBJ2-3	CASSFRTSGRHGTDTQYF	TGTGCCAGCAGTTTTCGAACTAGCGGGAGGCACGGCACAGATACGCAGTATTTT
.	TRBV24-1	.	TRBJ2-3	CATQRGYSSTDTQYF	TGTGCCACGCAGAGAGGGTATTCTAGCACAGATACGCAGTATTTT
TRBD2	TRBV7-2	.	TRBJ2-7	CASSPVGLAGRYEQYF	TGTGCCAGCAGCCCCGTCGGACTAGCGGGACGTTACGAGCAGTACTTC
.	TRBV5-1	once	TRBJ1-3	CASSLDIPESDTIYF	TGCGCCAGCAGCTTGGATATTCCGGAGAGTGACACCATATATTTT
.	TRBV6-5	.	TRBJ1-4	CASRLRAATNEKLFF	TGTGCCAGCAGACTGAGGGCTGCAACTAATGAAAAACTGTTTTTT
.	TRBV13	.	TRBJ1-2	CASSLPGDYYGYTF	TGTGCCAGCAGCTTGCCGGGGGACTACTATGGCTACACCTTC
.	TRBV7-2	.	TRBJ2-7	CASSLNSGNYEQYF	TGTGCCAGCAGCTTAAATTCGGGGAACTACGAGCAGTACTTC
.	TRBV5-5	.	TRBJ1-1	CASSPYDRNTEAFF	TGTGCCAGCAGCCCATATGACAGGAACACTGAAGCTTTCTTT